A selection of T cell receptor beta chains follows, all from one sample in a study of cytomegalovirus exposure and HLA in healthy donors. Measured with immunoSEQ multiplex PCR; TCRdb has only the in-frame clones, and not every one. Among 110,000 to 150,000 clones listed, about 70% were seen once. Sequenced: PBMCs. These receptors were taken from a young man in good health and CMV-seronegative. Each CDR3 is given without its conserved first and last residue.

v_gene,j_gene,CDR3aa
TRBV5-1,TRBJ2-7,ASSLGEGRGSNEQY
TRBV29-1,TRBJ1-5,SVGGWGDQPQH
TRBV29-1,TRBJ2-5,SAVRDYQETQY
TRBV5-6,TRBJ2-2,ASSRGGPNTGELF
TRBV19,TRBJ1-1,ASSIQGRTNTEAF
TRBV7-6,TRBJ2-3,ASSRSGSTDTQY
TRBV6-5,TRBJ2-1,ASSSVAGVSYNEQF
TRBV2,TRBJ2-2,ASSRQGNTGELF
TRBV12-5,TRBJ2-7,ASGLPWTSGSSYEQY
TRBV6-6,TRBJ2-6,ASSSGNSGANVLT
TRBV7-9,TRBJ2-7,ASSFSGTSGRTYEQY
TRBV27,TRBJ2-3,ATSPASGGRPDTQY
TRBV6-4,TRBJ2-1,ASSEGPGTSINEQF
TRBV4-1,TRBJ2-1,ASSQGGLTRPGNEQF
TRBV7-2,TRBJ2-1,ASSLEAPGTGMQF
TRBV30,TRBJ1-5,AWSVTGGEPQH
TRBV9,TRBJ2-2,ASSVGLDPGELF
TRBV11-3,TRBJ2-7,ASSPGKGTGVPYEQY
TRBV5-1,TRBJ2-5,ASSDGRETQY
TRBV27,TRBJ2-1,ASSFGQGNEQF
TRBV5-8,TRBJ2-1,AIGDRGIYNEQF
TRBV7-3,TRBJ2-3,ASSPTGIRTDTQY
TRBV5-1,TRBJ2-3,ASSLKTSSSDTQY
TRBV2,TRBJ2-3,ASSGGEGSTDTQY
TRBV19,TRBJ2-2,ASSPTSGPTGELF
TRBV10-1,TRBJ1-1,ASSRENTEAF
TRBV5-1,TRBJ1-2,ASSQDRTYGYT
TRBV5-4,TRBJ2-3,ASSLPGGPDTQY
TRBV7-8,TRBJ1-5,ASSLGGTGKGNQPQH
TRBV19,-,ASSIAAGLEQY
TRBV28,TRBJ2-5,ASRPGGRETQY
TRBV9,TRBJ2-5,ASSVVGGRSETQY
TRBV6-6,TRBJ2-1,ASSYVYEQF
TRBV7-8,TRBJ1-4,ASRPGTGVEKLF
TRBV6-4,TRBJ2-3,ASSVAGGTDTQY
TRBV19,TRBJ2-7,ATISKPGQGTYEQY
TRBV30,TRBJ2-7,AWSVGHRGEQY
TRBV7-2,TRBJ2-5,ASSLGIGSGSWETQY
TRBV28,TRBJ2-1,ASSLFGQGPPF
TRBV4-1,TRBJ1-1,ASSQGDRVGTEAF
TRBV7-9,TRBJ2-1,ASSSGLAGVSEQF
TRBV6-5,TRBJ1-2,ASSYLASNYGYT
TRBV29-1,-,SVWTVTYEQY
TRBV9,TRBJ1-6,ASSPRQGSSYNSPLH
TRBV6-4,TRBJ1-2,ASSVKAGGNYGYT
TRBV29-1,TRBJ2-7,SVTSGRAIVLEQY
TRBV29-1,TRBJ1-1,SAKNTEAF
TRBV7-6,TRBJ2-7,ASSPGLAGGVFEQY
TRBV19,TRBJ1-5,ASAIWARNQPQH
TRBV29-1,TRBJ2-3,SVVSGSTDTQY
TRBV28,TRBJ2-1,ASSLGQNEQF
TRBV9,TRBJ1-2,ASSPSINNYGYT
TRBV28,TRBJ2-3,ASSSLEREGTDTQY
TRBV7-8,TRBJ1-3,ASRYRRGPLRLRNTIY